A single sample gave rise to the 12 T cell receptor beta chains below, sequenced in a study of blood T cell repertoires in COVID-19. Sequencing used immunoSEQ multiplex PCR; TCRdb keeps in-frame clones, though not all of them. The table records 150,000 to 200,000 clones, roughly 85% of them present only once. The material sequenced was peripheral blood. These receptors all come from a woman aged 25 to 39 with acute or convalescent COVID-19.

This clone has a single count. The genes are TRBV29-1 and TRBJ1-5, with 7 bases fitting TRBD1. The length of the CDR3 is 14 residues. CDR1 and CDR2 from the germline V gene are SQVTM and ANQGSEA. V shed 7 bases, J shed 7 bases, and the junction held 13 bases outside the gene matches. Here the CDR3 DNA reads TGCAGCGCCCGCGGGAGGGGGCCGGGGCAGCCCCAGCATTTT. Translating gives CSARGRGPGQPQHF. Full variable domain (remainder filled in from reference TRBV29-1 and TRBJ1-5): SAVISQKPSRDICQRGTSLTIQCQVDSQVTMMFWYRQQPGQSLTLIATANQGSEATYESGFVIDKFPISRPNLTFSTLTVSNMSPEDSSIYLCSARGRGPGQPQHFGDGTRLSIL.

The chain carries TRBV5-1 and TRBJ2-2; possible D gene TRBD1, 5 bases. This CDR3 comprises 14 residues. V was clipped by 4 bases and J by 5 bases, with 12 bases between them. Germline V gene lookup returns CDR1 SGHRS and CDR2 YFSETQ. CDR3 sequence reads: CASSRDQGTGELFF. CDR3 sequence (DNA): TGCGCCAGCAGCCGAGACCAGGGAACCGGGGAGCTGTTTTTT.

This clone was counted between two and nine times. The chain employs TRBV6-5 and TRBJ1-2; the match to TRBD1 covers 8 bases. Germline CDR1 MNHEY, CDR2 SVGAGI. This CDR3 contains 15 residues. V trimming: 7 bases; J trimming: 4 bases; junction bases outside the gene matches: 11. The CDR3 DNA follows: TGTGCCAGCACCTCCCAACAGGGGGTCACCTATGGCTACACCTTC. Translated: CASTSQQGVTYGYTF.

This chain uses TRBV4-2 with TRBJ2-7, with TRBD1 as a possible D gene (6 bases). The length of the CDR3 is 14 residues. V was clipped by 1 base and J by 4 bases, with 11 bases between them. Germline lookup yields CDR1 LGHNA and CDR2 YNFKEQ. CDR3 nucleotides: TGTGCCAGCAGCCAAGCGTCAGGGGCTTACGAGCAGTACTTC. Its translation is CASSQASGAYEQYF.

The chain joins TRBV15 to TRBJ1-4; weak D call: TRBD1 (6 bases). This CDR3 region has 14 residues. Germline lookup yields CDR1 LNHNV and CDR2 YYDKDF (reference sequence). V shed 2 bases and J shed 5 bases, with 9 bases lying between them. The CDR3 region has the DNA TGTGCCACCAGCAGATTCGGACAGAATGAAAAACTGTTTTTT. It translates to CATSRFGQNEKLFF.

The gene calls are TRBV2 and TRBJ1-3, with TRBD1 identical over 10 bases. Germline V gene data show CDR1 as SNHLY and CDR2 as FYNNEI. V lost 4 bases, J lost 2 bases, and 14 bases stayed unmatched. The CDR3 contains 19 residues. DNA for the CDR3: TGTGCCAGCAGTGGGCCGGGACAGGGGAATAAGCCTACTGGAAACACCATATATTTT. Amino acid sequence: CASSGPGQGNKPTGNTIYF.

The genes are TRBV27 and TRBJ2-3; no clear D. CDR1 and CDR2 (germline): MNHEY, SMNVEV (reference sequence). CDR3 size: 11 residues. The germline V and J ends were trimmed by 9 bases and 7 bases, with 11 bases remaining between them. The CDR3 DNA reads TGTGCCAGTACCGACTCCTATACGCAGTATTTT. It encodes CASTDSYTQYF.

The chain couples TRBV3-1 (or the pseudogene TRBV3-2) to TRBJ1-4; 7 bases match TRBD1. V lost 6 bases, J lost 5 bases, and 12 bases stayed unmatched. Germline CDR1 LGHDT, CDR2 YNNKEL (reference sequence). The CDR3 totals 16 residues. As DNA, the CDR3 is TGTGCCAGCAGTTGGAGAAGACAGGGCATGAATGAAAAACTGTTTTTT. Translation gives CASSWRRQGMNEKLFF.

This clone was seen more than once but under ten times. This rearrangement joins TRBV18 to TRBJ2-2; TRBD2 aligns across 8 bases. Germline V CDR1 and CDR2: KGHSH, LQKENI. V shed 3 bases and J 4 bases; nucleotides not matched to a gene: 10. CDR3 length equals 17 residues. DNA for the CDR3: TGTGCCAGCTCACCGTATGGGAGCGGGGGCCGCACCGGGGAGCTGTTTTTT. Translated: CASSPYGSGGRTGELFF.

The chain recombines TRBV7-2 with TRBJ2-1; 9 bases fit TRBD2. Per germline, CDR1 SGHTA and CDR2 FQGNSA. The CDR3 contains 17 residues. J was trimmed by 5 bases and V by 2 bases; bases with no gene match: 10. The CDR3 DNA reads as TGTGCCAGCAGCTTAATTGGCGGGAGGGCCGTCAACAATGAGCAGTTCTTC. It yields the protein CASSLIGGRAVNNEQFF.

The chain uses TRBV29-1 and TRBJ1-5, with D unresolved. The CDR3 loop spans 12 amino acids. Germline V gives CDR1 SQVTM, CDR2 ANQGSEA. Trimming took off 7 bases at V and 1 base at J, with 8 bases between the two ends. The CDR3 region is CSGGSSNQPQHF. The CDR3 DNA is TGCAGCGGGGGTTCGAGCAATCAGCCCCAGCATTTT.

The V gene is TRBV5-1, the J gene TRBJ1-2, with TRBD1 matching 9 bases. Per the germline V gene, CDR1 is SGHRS and CDR2 is YFSETQ. The V segment lost 4 bases and the J segment 5 bases; nucleotides outside the gene matches: 9. CDR3 length equals 15 residues. The CDR3 protein is CASSLWTGDEYGYTF. CDR3 nucleotides: TGCGCCAGCAGCCTATGGACAGGGGATGAATATGGCTACACCTTC. The entire variable domain, with the rest obtained from reference TRBV5-1 and TRBJ1-2, is as follows: KAGVTQTPRYLIKTRGQQVTLSCSPISGHRSVSWYQQTPGQGLQFLFEYFSETQRNKGNFPGRFSGRQFSNSRSEMNVSTLELGDSALYLCASSLWTGDEYGYTFGSGTRLTVV.